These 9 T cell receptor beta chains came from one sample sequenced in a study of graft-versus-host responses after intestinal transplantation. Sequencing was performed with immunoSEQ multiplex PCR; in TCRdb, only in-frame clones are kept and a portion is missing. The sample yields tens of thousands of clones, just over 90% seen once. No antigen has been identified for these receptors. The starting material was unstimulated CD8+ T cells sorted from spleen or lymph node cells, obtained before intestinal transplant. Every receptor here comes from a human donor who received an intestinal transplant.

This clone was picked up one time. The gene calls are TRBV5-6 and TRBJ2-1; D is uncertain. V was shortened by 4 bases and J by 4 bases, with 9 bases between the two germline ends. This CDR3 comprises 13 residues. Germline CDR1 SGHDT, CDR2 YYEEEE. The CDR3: CASSPVLYNEQFF. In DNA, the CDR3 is TGTGCCAGCAGCCCCGTACTATACAATGAGCAGTTCTTC.

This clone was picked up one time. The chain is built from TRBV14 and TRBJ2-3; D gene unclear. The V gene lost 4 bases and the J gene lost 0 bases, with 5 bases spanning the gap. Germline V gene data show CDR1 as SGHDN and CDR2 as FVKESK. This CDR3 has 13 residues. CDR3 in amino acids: CASSRTSTDTQYF. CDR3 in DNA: TGTGCCAGCAGCCGCACCAGCACAGATACGCAGTATTTT. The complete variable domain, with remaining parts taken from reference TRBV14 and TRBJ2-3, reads EAGVTQFPSHSVIEKGQTVTLRCDPISGHDNLYWYRRVMGKEIKFLLHFVKESKQDESGMPNNRFLAERTGGTYSTLKVQPAELEDSGVYFCASSRTSTDTQYFGPGTRLTVL.

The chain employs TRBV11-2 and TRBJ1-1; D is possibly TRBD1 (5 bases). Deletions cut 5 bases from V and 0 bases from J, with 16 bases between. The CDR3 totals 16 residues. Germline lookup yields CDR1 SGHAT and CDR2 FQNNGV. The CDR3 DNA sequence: TGTGCCAGCAGCCCAGGGCCGGGGTTTTTGAACACTGAAGCTTTCTTT. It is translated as CASSPGPGFLNTEAFF. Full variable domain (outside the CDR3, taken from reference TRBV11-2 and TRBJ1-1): EAGVAQSPRYKIIEKRQSVAFWCNPISGHATLYWYQQILGQGPKLLIQFQNNGVVDDSQLPKDRFSAERLKGVDSTLKIQPAKLEDSAVYLCASSPGPGFLNTEAFFGQGTRLTVV.

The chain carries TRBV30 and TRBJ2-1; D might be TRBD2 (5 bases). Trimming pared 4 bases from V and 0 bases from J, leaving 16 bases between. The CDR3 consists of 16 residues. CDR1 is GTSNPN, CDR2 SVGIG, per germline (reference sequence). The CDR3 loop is CAWNALTSFSYNEQFF. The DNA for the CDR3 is TGTGCCTGGAATGCTTTAACTAGTTTCTCCTACAATGAGCAGTTCTTC.

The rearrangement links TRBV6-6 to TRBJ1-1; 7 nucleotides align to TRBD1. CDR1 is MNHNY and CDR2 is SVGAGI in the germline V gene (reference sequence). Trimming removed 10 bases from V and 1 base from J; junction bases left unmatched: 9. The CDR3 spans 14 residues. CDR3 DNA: TGTGCCACCTTACCGGACAGGCGGAACACTGAAGCTTTCTTT. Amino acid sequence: CATLPDRRNTEAFF.

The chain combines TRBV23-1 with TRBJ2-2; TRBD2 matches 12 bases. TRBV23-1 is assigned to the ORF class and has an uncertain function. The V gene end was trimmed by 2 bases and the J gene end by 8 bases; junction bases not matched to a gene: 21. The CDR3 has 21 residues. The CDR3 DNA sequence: TGCGCCAGCAGTCAAATTCACAGGAGCGCTCTAGCGGGGGGGCCGGTTGGGGAGCTGTTTTTT. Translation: CASSQIHRSALAGGPVGELFF.

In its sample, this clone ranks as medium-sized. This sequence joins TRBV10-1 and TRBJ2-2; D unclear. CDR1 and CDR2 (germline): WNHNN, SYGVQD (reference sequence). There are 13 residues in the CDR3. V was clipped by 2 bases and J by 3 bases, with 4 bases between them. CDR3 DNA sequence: TGCGCCAGCAGTGAGAGCGACACCGGGGAGCTGTTTTTT. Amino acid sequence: CASSESDTGELFF.

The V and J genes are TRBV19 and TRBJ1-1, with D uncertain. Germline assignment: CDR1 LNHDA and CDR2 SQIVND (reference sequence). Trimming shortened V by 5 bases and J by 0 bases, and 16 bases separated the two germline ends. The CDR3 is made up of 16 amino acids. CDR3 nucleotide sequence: TGTGCCAGTAGTTCAAAACATAGGGAAGTGAACACTGAAGCTTTCTTT. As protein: CASSSKHREVNTEAFF.

DNA for the CDR3: TGTGCCAGCAGCTCCCCCGGGGGGGGCTCCTACAATGAGCAGTTCTTC. It translates to CASSSPGGGSYNEQFF. The chain links TRBV7-3 to TRBJ2-1, with 8 positions matching TRBD2. CDR3 length equals 16 residues. Germline V lookup: CDR1 SGHTA, CDR2 FQGTGA. V was pared by 4 bases and J by 0 bases, with 5 bases of the junction left unmatched.